Shown below are 8 T cell receptor beta chains from a single sample sequenced in a study of PD-L1 blockade in urothelial cancer. Some clones are missing from TCRdb's copy, which holds only in-frame ones; the method was immunoSEQ multiplex PCR. The data contain under 70,000 clones, 80% to 90% of them singletons. Time point meaning: pretreatment peripheral blood. This sample comprised PBMCs, obtained around atezolizumab (anti-PD-L1) treatment. These receptors were collected from a man aged 65-85 years with urothelial cancer.

The J gene is TRBJ2-7, the V gene TRBV6-1; D not resolved. Germline assignment: CDR1 MNHNS and CDR2 SASEGT. The CDR3 extends over 14 amino acids. Trimming shortened V by 6 bases and J by 0 bases, and 12 bases separated the two germline ends. The CDR3: CASRPEISSYEQYF. In DNA form, the CDR3 reads TGTGCCAGCAGACCCGAGATTAGCTCCTACGAGCAGTACTTC.

The rearrangement joins TRBV13 to TRBJ2-7; 10 nucleotides align to TRBD1. Germline loops: CDR1 PRHDT, CDR2 FYEKMQ (reference sequence). The CDR3 totals 15 residues. With 4 bases clipped from V and 3 bases from J, the junction kept 6 bases outside the gene matches. DNA for the CDR3: TGTGCCAGCAGCTCCCCCGGGACAGGGGACTACGAGCAGTACTTC. Residues: CASSSPGTGDYEQYF.

The chain is built from TRBV5-1 and TRBJ1-1, with a weak D call TRBD1 (6 bases). Germline CDR1 and CDR2: SGHRS and YFSETQ. CDR3 length: 16 amino acids. Trimming stripped 1 base from V and 0 bases from J, with 13 bases between. DNA of the CDR3: TGCGCCAGCAGCTTGAGGACAGAAAGCATGAACACTGAAGCTTTCTTT. Its translation: CASSLRTESMNTEAFF.

The chain joins TRBV19 to TRBJ1-2, with TRBD1 identical over 8 bases. J lost 5 bases, V lost 3 bases, and 5 bases had no gene match. Germline values: CDR1 LNHDA, CDR2 SQIVND (reference sequence). The CDR3 is 14 residues long. This CDR3 is CASSIRTGTYGYTF. CDR3 sequence (DNA): TGTGCCAGTAGTATCAGGACAGGGACTTATGGCTACACCTTC.

Details on this clone: Other nucleotide sequences in the sample specify the same CDR3. J is TRBJ2-3 and V is TRBV7-6; 9 bases align to TRBD1. The CDR3 is 15 amino acids. Germline CDR1 and CDR2: SGHVS and FNYEAQ. The trim removed 5 bases at V and 6 bases at J, leaving 9 bases unmatched. CDR3 loop: CASSPRTGVPDTQYF. As DNA, the CDR3 is TGTGCCAGCAGCCCGAGGACAGGGGTCCCCGATACGCAGTATTTT.

The chain uses TRBV19 and TRBJ1-1, with a possible D match to TRBD1 (5 bases). Trimming stripped 10 bases from V and 4 bases from J, with 19 bases between. Germline values: CDR1 LNHDA, CDR2 SQIVND (reference sequence). This CDR3 contains 14 residues. The CDR3 sequence: CATLQAGGGTEAFF. The CDR3 DNA reads TGTGCCACCCTACAAGCGGGGGGGGGCACTGAAGCTTTCTTT.

The chain recombines TRBV28 with TRBJ2-7; TRBD1 is a possible D gene (6 bases). The CDR3 extends over 15 amino acids. The V gene's germline CDR1 is MDHEN and CDR2 SYDVKM. V lost 6 bases and J 0 bases, leaving 15 bases between the germline ends. CDR3 protein: CASSRDGQSSYEQYF. The CDR3 bases are TGTGCCAGCAGCCGGGACGGACAGTCCTCCTACGAGCAGTACTTC.

The J gene is TRBJ1-1, the V gene TRBV4-3, with no clear D. CDR3 length: 14 residues. Trimming took off 0 bases at V and 9 bases at J, with 14 bases between the two ends. The germline CDR1 and CDR2 sequences are LGHNA and YSLEER. CDR3 sequence (DNA): TGCGCCAGCAGCCAAGATTCGTTATACAGCCAAGCTTTCTTT. Translating it yields CASSQDSLYSQAFF.